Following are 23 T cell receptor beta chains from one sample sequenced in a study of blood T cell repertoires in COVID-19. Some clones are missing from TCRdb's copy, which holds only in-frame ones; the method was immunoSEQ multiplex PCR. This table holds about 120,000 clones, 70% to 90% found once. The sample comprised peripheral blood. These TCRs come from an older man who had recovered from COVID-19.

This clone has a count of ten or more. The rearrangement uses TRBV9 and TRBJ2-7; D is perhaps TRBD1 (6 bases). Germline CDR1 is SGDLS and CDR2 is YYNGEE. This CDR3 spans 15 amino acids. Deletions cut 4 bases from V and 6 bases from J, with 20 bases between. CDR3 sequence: CASSPPGALSVEQYF. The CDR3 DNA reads TGTGCCAGCAGCCCGCCAGGGGCCTTGAGCGTCGAGCAGTACTTC.

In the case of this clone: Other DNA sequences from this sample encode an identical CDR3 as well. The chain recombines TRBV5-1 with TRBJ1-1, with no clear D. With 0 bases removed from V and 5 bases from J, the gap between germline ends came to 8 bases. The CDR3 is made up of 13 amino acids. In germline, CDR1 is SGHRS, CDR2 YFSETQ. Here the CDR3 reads CASSLERGTEAFF. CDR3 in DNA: TGCGCCAGCAGCTTGGAAAGAGGAACTGAAGCTTTCTTT.

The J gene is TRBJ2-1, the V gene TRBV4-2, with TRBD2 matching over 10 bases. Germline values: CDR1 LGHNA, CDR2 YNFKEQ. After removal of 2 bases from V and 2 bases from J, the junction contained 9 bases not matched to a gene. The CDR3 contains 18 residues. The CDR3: CASSQLIAGGGTYNEQFF. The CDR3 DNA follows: TGTGCCAGCAGCCAACTTATAGCGGGGGGTGGCACCTACAATGAGCAGTTCTTC.

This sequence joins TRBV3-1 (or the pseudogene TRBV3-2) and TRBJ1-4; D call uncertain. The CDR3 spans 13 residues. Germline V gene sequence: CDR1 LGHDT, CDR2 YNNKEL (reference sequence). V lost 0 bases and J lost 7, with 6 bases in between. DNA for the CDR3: TGTGCCAGCAGCCAAGATGCAGGTGAAAAACTGTTTTTT. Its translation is CASSQDAGEKLFF.

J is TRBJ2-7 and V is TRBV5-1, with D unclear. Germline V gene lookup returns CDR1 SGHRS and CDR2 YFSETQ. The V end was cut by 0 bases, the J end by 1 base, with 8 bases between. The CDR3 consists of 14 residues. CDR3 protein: CASSLVPESYEQYF. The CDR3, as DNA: TGCGCCAGCAGCTTGGTCCCAGAATCCTACGAGCAGTACTTC.

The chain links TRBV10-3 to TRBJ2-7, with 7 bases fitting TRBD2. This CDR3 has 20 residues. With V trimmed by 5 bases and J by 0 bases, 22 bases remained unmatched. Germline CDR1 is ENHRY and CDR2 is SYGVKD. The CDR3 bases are TGTGCCATCAGTTCCCCCGCGCCTAGCGGCCCTACGCCGAGCTCCTACGAGCAGTACTTC. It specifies CAISSPAPSGPTPSSYEQYF.

The CDR3 DNA reads as TGTGCCAGCAGCTTGGGACAGGGGACCCACTATGGCTACACCTTC. Protein product: CASSLGQGTHYGYTF. V gene TRBV7-6 combines with J gene TRBJ1-2; TRBD1 agrees at 10 bases. Germline CDR1 is SGHVS and CDR2 is FNYEAQ. Trimming at V came to 3 bases and at J to 3 bases, leaving 4 bases not matched to a gene. The CDR3 length is 15 residues.

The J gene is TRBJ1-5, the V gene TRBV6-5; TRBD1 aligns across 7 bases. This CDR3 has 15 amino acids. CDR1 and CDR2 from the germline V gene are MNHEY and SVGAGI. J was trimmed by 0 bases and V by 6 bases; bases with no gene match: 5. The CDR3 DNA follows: TGTGCCAGCAGCGCACAGGGGTTTAGCAATCAGCCCCAGCATTTT. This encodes CASSAQGFSNQPQHF.

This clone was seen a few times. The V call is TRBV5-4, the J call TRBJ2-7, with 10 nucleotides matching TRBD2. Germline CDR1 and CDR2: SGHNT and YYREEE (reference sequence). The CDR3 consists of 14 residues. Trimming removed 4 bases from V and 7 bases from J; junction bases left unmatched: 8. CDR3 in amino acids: CASSRAGGRGEQYF. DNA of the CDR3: TGTGCCAGCAGCCGAGCGGGAGGGCGGGGGGAGCAGTACTTC.

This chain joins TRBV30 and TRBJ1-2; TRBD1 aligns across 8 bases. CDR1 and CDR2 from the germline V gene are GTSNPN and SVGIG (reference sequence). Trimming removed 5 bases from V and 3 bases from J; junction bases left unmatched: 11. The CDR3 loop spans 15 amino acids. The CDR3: CAWGPRGRTDYGYTF. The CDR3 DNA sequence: TGTGCCTGGGGGCCCAGGGGGCGCACGGACTATGGCTACACCTTC.

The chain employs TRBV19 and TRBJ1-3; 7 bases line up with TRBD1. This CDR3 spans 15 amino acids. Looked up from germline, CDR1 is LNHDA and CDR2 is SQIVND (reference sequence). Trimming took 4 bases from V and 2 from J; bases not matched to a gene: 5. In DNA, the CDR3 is TGTGCCAGTAGTACATCCGGGACAGCTGGAAACACCATATATTTT. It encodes CASSTSGTAGNTIYF.

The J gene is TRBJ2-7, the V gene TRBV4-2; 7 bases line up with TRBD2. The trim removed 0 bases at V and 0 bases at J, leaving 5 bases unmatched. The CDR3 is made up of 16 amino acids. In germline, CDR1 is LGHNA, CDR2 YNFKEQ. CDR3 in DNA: TGTGCCAGCAGCCAAGACGTAGCGGGTAGCTCCTACGAGCAGTACTTC. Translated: CASSQDVAGSSYEQYF.

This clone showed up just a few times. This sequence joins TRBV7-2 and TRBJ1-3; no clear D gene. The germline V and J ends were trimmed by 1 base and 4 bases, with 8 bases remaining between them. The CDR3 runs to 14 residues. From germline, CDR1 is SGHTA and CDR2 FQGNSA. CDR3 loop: CASSLVAEGNTIYF. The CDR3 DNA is TGTGCCAGCAGCTTAGTGGCAGAAGGAAACACCATATATTTT.

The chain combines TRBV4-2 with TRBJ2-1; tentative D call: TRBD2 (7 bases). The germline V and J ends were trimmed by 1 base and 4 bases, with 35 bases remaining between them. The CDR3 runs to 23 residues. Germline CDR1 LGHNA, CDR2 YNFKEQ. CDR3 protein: CASSQVGGLSQGRTSGLYNEQFF. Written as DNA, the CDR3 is TGTGCCAGCAGCCAAGTCGGGGGGCTAAGTCAGGGCCGGACTAGTGGACTATACAATGAGCAGTTCTTC.

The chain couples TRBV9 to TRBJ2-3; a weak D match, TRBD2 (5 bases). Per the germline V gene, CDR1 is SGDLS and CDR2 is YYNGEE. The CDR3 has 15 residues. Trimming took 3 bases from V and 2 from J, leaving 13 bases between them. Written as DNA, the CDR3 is TGTGCCAGCAGCGCCCGAGAGGGAATCACAGATACGCAGTATTTT. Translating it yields CASSAREGITDTQYF. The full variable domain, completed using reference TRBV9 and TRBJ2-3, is DSGVTQTPKHLITATGQRVTLRCSPRSGDLSVYWYQQSLDQGLQFLIQYYNGEERAKGNILERFSAQQFPDLHSELNLSSLELGDSALYFCASSAREGITDTQYFGPGTRLTVL.

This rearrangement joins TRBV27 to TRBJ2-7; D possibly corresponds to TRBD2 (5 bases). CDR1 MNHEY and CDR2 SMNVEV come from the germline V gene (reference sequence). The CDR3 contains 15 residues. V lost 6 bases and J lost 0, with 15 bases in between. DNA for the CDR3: TGTGCCAGCAGCCCGTTCGGGGTCAGCTCCTACGAGCAGTACTTC. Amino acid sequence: CASSPFGVSSYEQYF.

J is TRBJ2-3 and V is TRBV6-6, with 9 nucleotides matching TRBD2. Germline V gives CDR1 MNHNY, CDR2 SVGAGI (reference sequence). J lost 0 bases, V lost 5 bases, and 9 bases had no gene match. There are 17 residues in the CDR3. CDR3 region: CASSPYGLAGSTDTQYF. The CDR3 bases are TGTGCCAGCAGTCCGTATGGGCTAGCGGGGAGCACAGATACGCAGTATTTT.

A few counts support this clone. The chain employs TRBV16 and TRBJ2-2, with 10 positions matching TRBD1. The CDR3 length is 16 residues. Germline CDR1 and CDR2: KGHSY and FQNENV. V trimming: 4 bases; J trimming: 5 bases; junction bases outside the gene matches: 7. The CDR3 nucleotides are TGTGCCAGCAGCCGATGGACAGGGGGATTAACCGGGGAGCTGTTTTTT. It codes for CASSRWTGGLTGELFF.

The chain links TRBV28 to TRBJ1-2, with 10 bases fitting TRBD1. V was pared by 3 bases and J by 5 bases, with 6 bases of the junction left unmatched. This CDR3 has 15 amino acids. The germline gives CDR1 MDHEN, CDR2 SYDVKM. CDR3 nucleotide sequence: TGTGCCAGCAGTTTGGGGGGGACAGGGGAGTATGGCTACACCTTC. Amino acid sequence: CASSLGGTGEYGYTF.

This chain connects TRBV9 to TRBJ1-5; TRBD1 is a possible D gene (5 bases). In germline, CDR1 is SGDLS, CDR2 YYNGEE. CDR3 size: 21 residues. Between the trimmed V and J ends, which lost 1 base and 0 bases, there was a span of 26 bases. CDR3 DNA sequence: TGTGCCAGCAGCGTAAAAGGTCCCCCCGAGTCCAGGGATTATAGCAATCAGCCCCAGCATTTT. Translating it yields CASSVKGPPESRDYSNQPQHF.

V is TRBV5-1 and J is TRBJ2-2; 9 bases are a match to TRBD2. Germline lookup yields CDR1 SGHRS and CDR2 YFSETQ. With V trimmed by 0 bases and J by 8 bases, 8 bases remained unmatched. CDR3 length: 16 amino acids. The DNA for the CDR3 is TGCGCCAGCAGCTTGGCCAGCGGGAGGCCGGGAGGGGAGCTGTTTTTT. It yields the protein CASSLASGRPGGELFF.

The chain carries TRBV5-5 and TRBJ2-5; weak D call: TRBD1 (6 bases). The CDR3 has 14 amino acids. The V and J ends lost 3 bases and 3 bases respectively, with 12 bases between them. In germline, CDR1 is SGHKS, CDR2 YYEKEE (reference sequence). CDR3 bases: TGTGCCAGCAGCTACCGTCCAGGGGAAGAGACCCAGTACTTC. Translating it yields CASSYRPGEETQYF.

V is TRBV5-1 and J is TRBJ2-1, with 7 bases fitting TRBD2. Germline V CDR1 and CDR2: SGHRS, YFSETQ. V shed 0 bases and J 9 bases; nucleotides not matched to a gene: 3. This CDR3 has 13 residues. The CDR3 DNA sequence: TGCGCCAGCAGCTTGGTGGCTAGCGGTGAGCAGTTCTTC. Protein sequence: CASSLVASGEQFF.